What follows are 21 T cell receptor beta chains derived from one specimen sequenced in a study of blood T cell repertoires in COVID-19. TCRdb's copy holds only in-frame clones and misses some; the assay was immunoSEQ multiplex PCR. The sample lists about 230,000 clones; about 79% were seen once. Material for sequencing was peripheral blood. These receptors all stem from a man aged 40-50 years who had recovered from COVID-19.

This chain uses TRBV3-1 (or the pseudogene TRBV3-2) with TRBJ2-5, with D unclear. Germline-derived CDR1 and CDR2 are LGHDT and YNNKEL (reference sequence). The CDR3 loop spans 14 amino acids. Trimming stripped 1 base from V and 5 bases from J, with 11 bases between. The DNA of the CDR3 is TGTGCCAGCAGCCAAGTAGAACTATACGAGACCCAGTACTTC. It specifies CASSQVELYETQYF.

The chain is built from TRBV2 and TRBJ1-1, with 7 bases aligning to TRBD1. With 4 bases clipped from V and 5 bases from J, the junction kept 7 bases outside the gene matches. Germline values: CDR1 SNHLY, CDR2 FYNNEI. The CDR3 extends over 14 amino acids. CDR3 in amino acids: CASSGDSFRTEAFF. CDR3 sequence (DNA): TGTGCCAGCAGTGGGGACAGCTTTCGGACTGAAGCTTTCTTT.

The chain carries TRBV4-1 and TRBJ2-3, with 7 bases identical to TRBD1. V shed 3 bases, J shed 2 bases, and the junction held 5 bases outside the gene matches. Germline lookup yields CDR1 MGHRA and CDR2 YSYEKL. The CDR3 runs to 15 residues. The CDR3 sequence is CASSQSRGTTDTQYF. CDR3 DNA: TGCGCCAGCAGCCAGAGCAGGGGGACCACAGATACGCAGTATTTT.

A few counts support this clone. The chain couples TRBV29-1 to TRBJ2-5; 8 nucleotides match TRBD1. This CDR3 comprises 15 residues. The germline V gene encodes CDR1 SQVTM and CDR2 ANQGSEA. J lost 4 bases, V lost 6 bases, and 13 bases had no gene match. The CDR3 here is CSVILDRVIGETQYF. The CDR3 nucleotides are TGCAGCGTGATTCTGGACAGGGTAATAGGAGAGACCCAGTACTTC.

The V gene is TRBV5-4, the J gene TRBJ2-3; D might be TRBD1 (5 bases). Trimming pared 4 bases from V and 0 bases from J, leaving 9 bases between. Germline CDR1 reads SGHNT; CDR2 reads YYREEE (reference sequence). The CDR3 has 14 residues. CDR3 loop: CASSQTASTDTQYF. CDR3 DNA sequence: TGTGCCAGCAGCCAGACAGCTAGCACAGATACGCAGTATTTT.

This clone was seen only a few times. The chain is built from TRBV9 and TRBJ2-5, with 12 bases identical to TRBD1. Germline-derived CDR1 and CDR2 are SGDLS and YYNGEE. Losses at the gene ends were 2 bases for V and 3 bases for J; bases not matched to a gene: 8. The CDR3 loop spans 17 amino acids. This chain's CDR3 is CASSVGTGGPHEETQYF. CDR3 DNA: TGTGCCAGCAGCGTGGGGACAGGGGGCCCTCACGAAGAGACCCAGTACTTC.

This clone has more than one count but fewer than ten. Other nucleotide sequences in the sample specify the same CDR3. The rearrangement links TRBV9 to TRBJ1-2, with no clear D. Germline V gives CDR1 SGDLS, CDR2 YYNGEE. V lost 0 bases and J lost 0, with 6 bases in between. The CDR3 extends over 14 amino acids. The CDR3 nucleotides read TGTGCCAGCAGCGTAGGCGGAACTAACTATGGCTACACCTTC. It encodes CASSVGGTNYGYTF.

The V call is TRBV5-1, the J call TRBJ2-5; D remains unclear. CDR1 and CDR2 from the germline V gene are SGHRS and YFSETQ. V lost 3 bases and J 0 bases, leaving 6 bases between the germline ends. The CDR3 is 13 residues long. The DNA of the CDR3 is TGCGCCAGCAGCTCGCGAAACCAAGAGACCCAGTACTTC. It is translated as CASSSRNQETQYF.

The chain carries TRBV5-6 and TRBJ2-3; 7 bases are shared with TRBD1. Germline V gene sequence: CDR1 SGHDT, CDR2 YYEEEE. The CDR3 is made up of 13 amino acids. J gave up 7 bases and V 4 bases, and 6 bases lay outside the gene matches. CDR3 bases: TGTGCCAGCAGCCCGAGGACAGGTTATACGCAGTATTTT. This codes for CASSPRTGYTQYF.

This rearrangement joins TRBV6-2 or TRBV6-3 to TRBJ1-6, with 8 bases lining up with TRBD1. Germline assignment: CDR1 MNHEY and CDR2 SVGEGT. J lost 13 bases, V lost 6 bases, and 8 bases had no gene match. The CDR3 length is 13 residues. The CDR3 DNA follows: TGTGCCAGCAGCCGTCAGACAGGGGAGCCCCTCCACTTT. Translating it yields CASSRQTGEPLHF.

The V and J genes are TRBV5-4 and TRBJ2-1, with 9 positions matching TRBD2. The germline gives CDR1 SGHNT, CDR2 YYREEE (reference sequence). The CDR3 runs to 16 residues. V lost 0 bases to trimming and J lost 4 bases; unmatched junction nucleotides: 5. CDR3 residues: CASSLGASGVYNEQFF. The DNA for the CDR3 is TGTGCCAGCAGCTTGGGTGCTAGCGGGGTGTACAATGAGCAGTTCTTC.

This clone was counted once. This chain joins TRBV5-1 and TRBJ2-3; 7 nucleotides match TRBD1. CDR3 length: 16 amino acids. After removal of 3 bases from V and 0 bases from J, the junction contained 7 bases not matched to a gene. Germline CDR1 is SGHRS and CDR2 is YFSETQ. The CDR3 reads CASSSSGTASTDTQYF. Here the CDR3 DNA reads TGCGCCAGCAGCTCATCCGGGACAGCTAGCACAGATACGCAGTATTTT.

The chain recombines TRBV9 with TRBJ2-5, with D possibly TRBD1 on 6 matching bases. Trimming pared 3 bases from V and 1 base from J, leaving 13 bases between. Germline CDR1 and CDR2: SGDLS and YYNGEE. CDR3 length equals 15 residues. CDR3 protein: CASSETNRVQETQYF. CDR3 nucleotides: TGTGCCAGCAGCGAGACCAACAGGGTCCAAGAGACCCAGTACTTC.

The chain has TRBV2 and TRBJ2-2, with TRBD2 identical over 15 bases. V was pared by 6 bases and J by 1 base, with 3 bases of the junction left unmatched. The CDR3 runs to 17 residues. CDR1 is SNHLY, CDR2 FYNNEI, per germline. The CDR3 here is CASRGTSGGMNTGELFF. CDR3 in DNA: TGTGCCAGCAGAGGGACTAGCGGGGGGATGAACACCGGGGAGCTGTTTTTT. The whole variable domain, filled in from reference TRBV2 and TRBJ2-2, reads EPEVTQTPSHQVTQMGQEVILRCVPISNHLYFYWYRQILGQKVEFLVSFYNNEISEKSEIFDDQFSVERPDGSNFTLKIRSTKLEDSAMYFCASRGTSGGMNTGELFFGEGSRLTVL.

V usage is TRBV7-2 and J usage is TRBJ1-2, with 7 bases lining up with TRBD1. Germline V gives CDR1 SGHTA, CDR2 FQGNSA. The CDR3 runs to 15 residues. With 2 bases clipped from V and 6 bases from J, the junction kept 9 bases outside the gene matches. The CDR3 is CASSLSGGTADGYTF. The DNA for the CDR3 is TGTGCCAGCAGCTTATCGGGTGGGACAGCCGATGGCTACACCTTC.

The chain carries TRBV24-1 and TRBJ2-7, with D unresolved. From germline, CDR1 is KGHDR and CDR2 SFDVKD. Trimming shortened V by 7 bases and J by 0 bases, and 24 bases separated the two germline ends. The CDR3 covers 18 residues. As DNA, the CDR3 is TGTGCCACCAGATCCCAACTACCCCGACCCTTCAGCTCCTACGAGCAGTACTTC. Its translation is CATRSQLPRPFSSYEQYF.

As DNA, the CDR3 is TGTGCCAGCAGCCAAGTCGGCCTAGCGGGACGGTACGAGCAGTACTTC. Protein product: CASSQVGLAGRYEQYF. V is TRBV3-1 (or the pseudogene TRBV3-2) and J is TRBJ2-7, with 9 bases that match TRBD2. Germline CDR1 is LGHDT and CDR2 is YNNKEL (reference sequence). The CDR3 spans 16 residues. The V gene end was trimmed by 1 base and the J gene end by 4 bases; junction bases not matched to a gene: 8.

The rearrangement uses TRBV4-1 and TRBJ1-1; TRBD1 aligns across 8 bases. This CDR3 is built from 17 residues. The germline V gene has CDR1 MGHRA and CDR2 YSYEKL. V was clipped by 1 base and J by 4 bases; unmatched bases: 11. CDR3: CASSQVGRGREFTEAFF. In DNA, the CDR3 is TGCGCCAGCAGCCAAGTGGGCAGGGGGCGTGAGTTCACTGAAGCTTTCTTT.

The chain joins TRBV18 to TRBJ1-5; 7 nucleotides match TRBD1. The CDR3 spans 15 residues. V gave up 2 bases and J gave up 4 bases; unmatched junction bases: 5. Germline CDR1 and CDR2: KGHSH and LQKENI. The CDR3 region has the DNA TGTGCCAGCTCACCAACGGGACAGCAAAATCAGCCCCAGCATTTT. Translated, it gives CASSPTGQQNQPQHF.

The V gene is TRBV30, the J gene TRBJ1-2; D remains ambiguous. Germline CDR1 is GTSNPN and CDR2 is SVGIG (reference sequence). V lost 2 bases and J lost 4, with 20 bases in between. The CDR3 runs to 16 residues. The CDR3 sequence: CAWSTTSMGGGYGYTF. Here the CDR3 DNA reads TGTGCCTGGAGTACTACTTCCATGGGAGGAGGCTATGGCTACACCTTC.

V usage is TRBV6-5 and J usage is TRBJ1-4; D gene unclear. CDR3 size: 14 residues. Between the trimmed V and J ends, which lost 6 bases and 0 bases, there was a span of 8 bases. Germline CDR1 reads MNHEY; CDR2 reads SVGAGI. CDR3 sequence: CASSSVTTNEKLFF. Written as DNA, the CDR3 is TGTGCCAGCAGCTCGGTAACAACTAATGAAAAACTGTTTTTT.